These T cell receptor beta chains were read from a single sample in a study of blood T cell repertoires in COVID-19. Here immunoSEQ multiplex PCR was the method, and the copy in TCRdb shows in-frame clones only, minus some. The table shows 230,000 or so clones, with roughly nine tenths occurring only once. The sequencing input was peripheral blood. The receptors stem from a woman aged 40 to 50 who had recovered from COVID-19. Each CDR3 is given with its conserved first and last residue. Fields, in order: J gene, clone size, D gene, V gene, CDR3 length, CDR3 protein, CDR3 DNA. D genes are given only for firm matches. Size tells how often a clone was seen (once, few, many) or the class of an expanded clone, and some rows leave it out.

TRBJ1-1,NA,NA,TRBV18,12,CASSPQGEMAFF,TGTGCCAGCTCACCACAGGGAGAGATGGCTTTCTTT
TRBJ1-6,once,NA,TRBV27,15,CASSTRGVYNSPLHF,TGTGCCAGCAGTACTCGGGGGGTCTATAATTCACCCCTCCACTTT
TRBJ2-2,NA,NA,TRBV15,16,CATSRDASVNTGELFF,TGTGCCACCAGCAGAGATGCTAGCGTGAACACCGGGGAGCTGTTTTTT
TRBJ1-1,NA,TRBD1,TRBV5-1,13,CASSWDRDTEAFF,TGCGCCAGCAGCTGGGACAGGGACACTGAAGCTTTCTTT
TRBJ1-2,NA,NA,TRBV19,13,CASTGGDNYGYTF,TGTGCCAGTACGGGAGGGGATAACTATGGCTACACCTTC
TRBJ2-2,NA,TRBD1,TRBV5-4,15,CASSARGQAGGELFF,TGTGCCAGCAGCGCCAGGGGACAGGCGGGCGGGGAGCTGTTTTTT
TRBJ2-3,NA,TRBD1,TRBV6-5,15,CASSVTGTATDTQYF,TGTGCCAGCAGCGTCACCGGGACAGCCACAGATACGCAGTATTTT
TRBJ2-5,NA,TRBD1,TRBV7-2,13,CASSSGQAETQYF,TGTGCCAGCAGCTCAGGACAGGCAGAGACCCAGTACTTC
TRBJ1-2,NA,NA,TRBV5-1,14,CASSNSEGRYGYTF,TGCGCCAGCAGCAACTCGGAGGGCCGATATGGCTACACCTTC
TRBJ1-1,NA,NA,TRBV4-1,11,CASSQGQRSNF,TGCGCCAGCAGCCAAGGTCAGAGGAGCAATTTT